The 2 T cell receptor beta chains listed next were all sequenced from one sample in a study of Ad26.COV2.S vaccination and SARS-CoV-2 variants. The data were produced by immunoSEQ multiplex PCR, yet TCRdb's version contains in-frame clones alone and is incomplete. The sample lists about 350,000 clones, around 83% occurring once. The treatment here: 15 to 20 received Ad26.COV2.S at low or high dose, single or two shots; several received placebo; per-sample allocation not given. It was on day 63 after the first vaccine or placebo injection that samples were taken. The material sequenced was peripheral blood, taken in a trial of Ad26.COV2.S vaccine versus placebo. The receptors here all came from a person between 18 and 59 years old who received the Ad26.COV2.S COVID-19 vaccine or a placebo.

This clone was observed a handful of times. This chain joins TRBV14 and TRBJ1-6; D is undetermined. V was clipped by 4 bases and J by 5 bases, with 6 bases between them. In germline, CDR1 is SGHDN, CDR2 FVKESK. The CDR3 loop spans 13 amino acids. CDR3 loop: CASSPSNNSPLHF. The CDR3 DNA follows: TGTGCCAGCAGCCCATCGAATAATTCACCCCTCCACTTT.

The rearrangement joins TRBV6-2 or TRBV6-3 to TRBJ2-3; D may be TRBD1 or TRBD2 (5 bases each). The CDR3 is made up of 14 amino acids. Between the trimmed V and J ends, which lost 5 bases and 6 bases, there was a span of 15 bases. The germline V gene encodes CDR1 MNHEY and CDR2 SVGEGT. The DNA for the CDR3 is TGTGCCAGCAGTACAGGACTGGTAGGGGATACGCAGTATTTT. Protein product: CASSTGLVGDTQYF.